Each of the 6 T cell receptor beta chains below was sequenced from the same sample in a study of cytomegalovirus exposure and HLA in healthy donors. TCRdb's table, derived via immunoSEQ multiplex PCR, lists solely in-frame clones and lacks some. The data show around 150,000 clones, approximately 90% seen once. Sequencing was carried out using PBMCs. These receptors all come from a man aged 18 to 30 in good health and CMV-seronegative.

The chain links TRBV19 to TRBJ1-5; maybe TRBD1 (5 bases). Between the trimmed V and J ends, which lost 5 bases and 2 bases, there was a span of 13 bases. The germline CDR1 and CDR2 sequences are LNHDA and SQIVND (reference sequence). This CDR3 has 15 residues. For the CDR3, the DNA is TGTGCCAGTAGTGCCTCGGGGGTGGGCAATCAGCCCCAGCATTTT. Encoded protein: CASSASGVGNQPQHF.

The gene calls are TRBV4-1 and TRBJ1-4; the D gene is possibly TRBD1 (5 bases). Germline V CDR1 and CDR2: MGHRA, YSYEKL. CDR3 length equals 16 residues. V was shortened by 0 bases and J by 7 bases, with 15 bases between the two germline ends. CDR3 DNA sequence: TGCGCCAGCAGCCAAGATCATCAGGGTTGGGGTGAAAAACTGTTTTTT. Translated: CASSQDHQGWGEKLFF.

This clone has just one count. The rearrangement joins TRBV15 to TRBJ2-5; D is undetermined. The length of the CDR3 is 18 residues. Looked up from germline, CDR1 is LNHNV and CDR2 is YYDKDF (reference sequence). Trimming took 0 bases from V and 0 from J, leaving 17 bases between them. CDR3 protein: CATSRDLRRVANQETQYF. The DNA for the CDR3 is TGTGCCACCAGCAGAGACCTCCGCCGGGTGGCGAACCAAGAGACCCAGTACTTC.

V gene TRBV5-4 combines with J gene TRBJ1-2; D call uncertain. The V end lost 0 bases, the J end lost 7 bases, and 16 bases lay between the germline ends. Germline CDR1 is SGHNT and CDR2 is YYREEE (reference sequence). CDR3 length: 15 amino acids. CDR3 sequence (DNA): TGTGCCAGCAGCTTGGCCGGGGTAGTGGTTAGTGGCTACACCTTC. This translates into CASSLAGVVVSGYTF.

The chain links TRBV9 to TRBJ1-5; TRBD1 is a possible D gene (5 bases). Germline V gives CDR1 SGDLS, CDR2 YYNGEE. CDR3 length: 14 residues. Trimming took off 3 bases at V and 5 bases at J, with 12 bases between the two ends. Here the CDR3 reads CASSALGGDQPQHF. CDR3 coding DNA: TGTGCCAGCAGCGCCCTTGGGGGGGATCAGCCCCAGCATTTT.

The J gene is TRBJ2-3, the V gene TRBV2, with D unclear. The CDR3 has 14 residues. With 7 bases removed from V and 5 bases from J, the gap between germline ends came to 16 bases. Germline-derived CDR1 and CDR2 are SNHLY and FYNNEI. The CDR3 is CASTNPLPVDTQYF. The CDR3 DNA reads as TGTGCCAGCACAAACCCCCTCCCGGTAGATACGCAGTATTTT. Full variable domain (remainder filled in from reference TRBV2 and TRBJ2-3): EPEVTQTPSHQVTQMGQEVILRCVPISNHLYFYWYRQILGQKVEFLVSFYNNEISEKSEIFDDQFSVERPDGSNFTLKIRSTKLEDSAMYFCASTNPLPVDTQYFGPGTRLTVL.